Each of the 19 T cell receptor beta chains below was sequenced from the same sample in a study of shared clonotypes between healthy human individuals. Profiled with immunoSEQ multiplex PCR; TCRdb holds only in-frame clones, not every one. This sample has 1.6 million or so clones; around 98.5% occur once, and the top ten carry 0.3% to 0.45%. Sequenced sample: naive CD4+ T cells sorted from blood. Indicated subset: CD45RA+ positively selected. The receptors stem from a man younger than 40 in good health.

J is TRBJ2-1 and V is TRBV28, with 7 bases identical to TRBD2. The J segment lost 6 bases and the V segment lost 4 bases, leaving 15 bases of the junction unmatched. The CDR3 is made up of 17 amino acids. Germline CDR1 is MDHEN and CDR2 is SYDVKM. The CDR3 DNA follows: TGTGCCAGCAGTTCCCCAGCTAGCGGAGGTAGGGGCAATGAGCAGTTCTTC. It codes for CASSSPASGGRGNEQFF.

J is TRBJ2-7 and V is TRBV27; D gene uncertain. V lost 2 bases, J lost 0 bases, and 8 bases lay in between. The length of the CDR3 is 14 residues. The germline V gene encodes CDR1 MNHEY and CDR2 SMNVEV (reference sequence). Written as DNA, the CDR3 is TGTGCCAGCAGTTTAACTCGGAGCTCCTACGAGCAGTACTTC. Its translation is CASSLTRSSYEQYF.

This CDR3 reads CAHGTSSQETQYF. The CDR3 nucleotides read TGTGCCCACGGGACTAGCAGCCAAGAGACCCAGTACTTC. V is TRBV30 and J is TRBJ2-5, with 9 positions matching TRBD2. Trimming took 8 bases from V and 1 from J; bases not matched to a gene: 5. The CDR3 spans 13 residues. The germline gives CDR1 GTSNPN, CDR2 SVGIG (reference sequence).

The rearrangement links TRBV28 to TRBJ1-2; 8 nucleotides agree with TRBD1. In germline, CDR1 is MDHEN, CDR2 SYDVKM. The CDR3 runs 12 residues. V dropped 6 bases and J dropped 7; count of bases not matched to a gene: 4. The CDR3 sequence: CASRPGQGGYTF. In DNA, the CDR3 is TGTGCCAGCAGACCCGGACAGGGTGGCTACACCTTC.

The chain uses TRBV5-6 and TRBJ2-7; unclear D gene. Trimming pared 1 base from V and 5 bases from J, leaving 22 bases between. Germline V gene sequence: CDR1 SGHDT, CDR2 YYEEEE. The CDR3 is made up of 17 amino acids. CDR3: CASSLRARIWGSHEQYF. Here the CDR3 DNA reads TGTGCCAGCAGCTTGAGAGCACGCATTTGGGGTTCCCACGAGCAGTACTTC.

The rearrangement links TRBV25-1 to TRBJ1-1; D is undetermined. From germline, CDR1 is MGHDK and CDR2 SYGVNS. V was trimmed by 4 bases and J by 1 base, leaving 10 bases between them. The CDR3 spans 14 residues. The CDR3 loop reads CASSGRRANTEAFF. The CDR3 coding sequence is TGTGCCAGCAGTGGGAGGAGGGCGAACACTGAAGCTTTCTTT.

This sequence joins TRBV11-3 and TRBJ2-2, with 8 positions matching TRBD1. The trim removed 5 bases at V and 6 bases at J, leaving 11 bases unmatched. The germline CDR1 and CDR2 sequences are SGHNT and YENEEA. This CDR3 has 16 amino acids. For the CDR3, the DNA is TGTGCCAGCAGCGCCCGGGCAGGACAGGGCGCCGGGGAGCTGTTTTTT. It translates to CASSARAGQGAGELFF.

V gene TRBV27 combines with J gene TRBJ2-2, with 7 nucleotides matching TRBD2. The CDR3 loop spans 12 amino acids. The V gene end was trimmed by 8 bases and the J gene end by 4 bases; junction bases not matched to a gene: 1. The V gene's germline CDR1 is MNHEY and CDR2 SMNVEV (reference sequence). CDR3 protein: CASGGGTGELFF. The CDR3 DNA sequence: TGTGCCAGCGGGGGGGGCACCGGGGAGCTGTTTTTT.

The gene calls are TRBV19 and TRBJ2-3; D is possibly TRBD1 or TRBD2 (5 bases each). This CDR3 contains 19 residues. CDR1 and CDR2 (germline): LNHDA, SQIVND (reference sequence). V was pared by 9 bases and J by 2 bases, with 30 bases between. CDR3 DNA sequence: TGTGCCAGCCGGCAGGGAGACACCGTCCCTGAAACTCACACAGATACGCAGTATTTT. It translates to CASRQGDTVPETHTDTQYF. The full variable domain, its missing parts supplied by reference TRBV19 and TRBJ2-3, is DGGITQSPKYLFRKEGQNVTLSCEQNLNHDAMYWYRQDPGQGLRLIYYSQIVNDFQKGDIAEGYSVSREKKESFPLTVTSAQKNPTAFYLCASRQGDTVPETHTDTQYFGPGTRLTVL.

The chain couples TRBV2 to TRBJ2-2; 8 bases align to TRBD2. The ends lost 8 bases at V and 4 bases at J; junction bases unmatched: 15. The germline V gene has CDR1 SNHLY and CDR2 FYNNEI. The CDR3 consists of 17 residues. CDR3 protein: CASGTTSVPPFTGELFF. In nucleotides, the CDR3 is TGTGCCAGCGGGACGACTAGCGTTCCGCCGTTCACCGGGGAGCTGTTTTTT.

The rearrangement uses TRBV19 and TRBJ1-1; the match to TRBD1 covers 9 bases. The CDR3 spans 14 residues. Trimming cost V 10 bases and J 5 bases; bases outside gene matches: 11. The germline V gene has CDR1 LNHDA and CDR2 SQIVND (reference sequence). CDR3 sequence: CATRSRDRETEAFF. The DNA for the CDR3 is TGTGCCACCAGGAGTCGGGACAGGGAAACTGAAGCTTTCTTT.

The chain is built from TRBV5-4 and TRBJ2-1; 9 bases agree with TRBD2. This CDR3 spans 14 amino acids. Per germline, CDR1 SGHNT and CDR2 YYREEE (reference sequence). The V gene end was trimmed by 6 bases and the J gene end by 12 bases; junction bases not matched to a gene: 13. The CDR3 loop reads CASNAGGGDIGQFF. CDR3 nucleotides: TGTGCCAGCAACGCGGGAGGGGGAGATATCGGGCAGTTCTTC.

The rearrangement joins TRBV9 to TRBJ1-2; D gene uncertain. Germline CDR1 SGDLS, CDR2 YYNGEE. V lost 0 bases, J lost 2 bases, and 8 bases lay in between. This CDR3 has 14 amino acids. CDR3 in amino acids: CASSVATANYGYTF. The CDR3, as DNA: TGTGCCAGCAGCGTAGCTACGGCAAACTATGGCTACACCTTC.

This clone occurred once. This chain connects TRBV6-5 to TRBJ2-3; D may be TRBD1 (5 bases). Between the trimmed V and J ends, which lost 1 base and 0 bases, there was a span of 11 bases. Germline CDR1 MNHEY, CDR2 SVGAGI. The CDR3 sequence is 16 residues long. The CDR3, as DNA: TGTGCCAGCAGTTACTTAGGGGCCCCCAGCACAGATACGCAGTATTTT. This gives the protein CASSYLGAPSTDTQYF.

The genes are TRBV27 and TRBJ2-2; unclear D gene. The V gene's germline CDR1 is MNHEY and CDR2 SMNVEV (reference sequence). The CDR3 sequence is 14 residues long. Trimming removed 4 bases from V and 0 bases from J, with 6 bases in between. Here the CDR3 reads CASSSSANTGELFF. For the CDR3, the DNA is TGTGCCAGCAGTTCCAGCGCGAACACCGGGGAGCTGTTTTTT.

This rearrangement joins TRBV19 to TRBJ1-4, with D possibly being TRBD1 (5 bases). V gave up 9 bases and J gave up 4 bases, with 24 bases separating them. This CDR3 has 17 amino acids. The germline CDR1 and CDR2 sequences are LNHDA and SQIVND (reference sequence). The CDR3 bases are TGTGCCAGCAGACGTAGGACACGGGTATTTGGTAATGAAAAACTGTTTTTT. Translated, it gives CASRRRTRVFGNEKLFF.

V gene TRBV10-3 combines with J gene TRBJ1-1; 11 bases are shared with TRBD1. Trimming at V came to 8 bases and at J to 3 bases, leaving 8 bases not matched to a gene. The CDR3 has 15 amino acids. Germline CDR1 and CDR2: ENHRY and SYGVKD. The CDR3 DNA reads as TGTGCCATCCGACCGGGACAGGGGGGAGACACTGAAGCTTTCTTT. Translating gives CAIRPGQGGDTEAFF.

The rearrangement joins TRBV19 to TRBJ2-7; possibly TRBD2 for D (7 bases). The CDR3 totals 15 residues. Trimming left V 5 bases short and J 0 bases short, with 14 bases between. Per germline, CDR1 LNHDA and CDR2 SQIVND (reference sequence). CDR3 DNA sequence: TGTGCCAGTAGTCTCAAGGGGGAGGGCTCCTACGAGCAGTACTTC. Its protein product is CASSLKGEGSYEQYF.

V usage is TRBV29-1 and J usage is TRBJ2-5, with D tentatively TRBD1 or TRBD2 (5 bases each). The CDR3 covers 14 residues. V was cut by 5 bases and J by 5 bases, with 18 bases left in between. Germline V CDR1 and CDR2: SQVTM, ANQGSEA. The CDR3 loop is CSVLGGVGSETQYF. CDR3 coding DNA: TGCAGCGTTCTTGGGGGAGTCGGTTCGGAGACCCAGTACTTC.